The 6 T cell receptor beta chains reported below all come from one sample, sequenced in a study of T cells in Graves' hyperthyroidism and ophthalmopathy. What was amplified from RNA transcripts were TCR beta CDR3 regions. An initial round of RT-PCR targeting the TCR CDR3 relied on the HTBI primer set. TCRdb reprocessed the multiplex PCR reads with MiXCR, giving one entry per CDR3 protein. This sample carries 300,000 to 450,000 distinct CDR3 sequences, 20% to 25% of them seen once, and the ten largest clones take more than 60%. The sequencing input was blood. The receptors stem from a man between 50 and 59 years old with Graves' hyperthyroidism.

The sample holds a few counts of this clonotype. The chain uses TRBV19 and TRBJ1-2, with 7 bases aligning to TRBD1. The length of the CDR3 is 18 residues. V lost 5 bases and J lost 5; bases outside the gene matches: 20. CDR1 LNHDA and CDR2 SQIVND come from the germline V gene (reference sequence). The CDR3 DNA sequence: TGTGCCAGTAGTTTTTCGGTCGAAGAAGCAGGGGGAGTATATGGCTACACCTTC. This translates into CASSFSVEEAGGVYGYTF.

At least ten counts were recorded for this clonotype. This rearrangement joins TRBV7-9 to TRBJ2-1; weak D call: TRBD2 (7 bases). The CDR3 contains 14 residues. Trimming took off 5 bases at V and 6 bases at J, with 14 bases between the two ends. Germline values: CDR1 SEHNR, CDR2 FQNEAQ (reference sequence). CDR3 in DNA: TGTGCCAGCAGCGGGGGGGCGATAGGCAATGAGCAGTTCTTC. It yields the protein CASSGGAIGNEQFF.

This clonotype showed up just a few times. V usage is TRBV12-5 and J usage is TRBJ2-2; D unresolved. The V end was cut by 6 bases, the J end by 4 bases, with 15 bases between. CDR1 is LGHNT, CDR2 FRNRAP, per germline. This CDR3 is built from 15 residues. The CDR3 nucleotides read TGTGCTAGTGGCCCGACATCATCCATCACCGGGGAGCTGTTTTTT. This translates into CASGPTSSITGELFF.

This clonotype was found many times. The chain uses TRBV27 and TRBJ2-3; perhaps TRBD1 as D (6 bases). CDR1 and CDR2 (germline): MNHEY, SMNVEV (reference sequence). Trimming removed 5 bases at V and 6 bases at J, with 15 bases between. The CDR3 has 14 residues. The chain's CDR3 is CASSIIQGSDTQYF. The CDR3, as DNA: TGTGCCAGCAGTATAATACAGGGTTCTGATACGCAGTATTTT.

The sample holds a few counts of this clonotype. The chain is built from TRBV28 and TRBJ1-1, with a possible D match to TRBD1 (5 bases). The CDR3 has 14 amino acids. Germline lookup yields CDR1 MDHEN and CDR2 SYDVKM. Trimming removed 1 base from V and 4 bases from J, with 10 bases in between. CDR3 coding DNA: TGTGCCAGCAGTTTATCGGGGGGTACCACTGAAGCTTTCTTT. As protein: CASSLSGGTTEAFF.

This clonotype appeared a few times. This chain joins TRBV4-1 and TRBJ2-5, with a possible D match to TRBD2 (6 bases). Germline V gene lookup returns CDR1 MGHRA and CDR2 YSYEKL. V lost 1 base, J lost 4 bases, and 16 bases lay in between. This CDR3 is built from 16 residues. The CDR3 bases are TGCGCCAGCAGCCAAGTCTCCTCGGGAGTGGGAGAGACCCAGTACTTC. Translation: CASSQVSSGVGETQYF.